This is a list of T cell receptor beta chains from one sample in a study of OX40 agonist ivuxolimab in advanced cancers. Method: immunoSEQ multiplex PCR; TCRdb's copy keeps in-frame clones and lacks some. This repertoire shows about 14,000 clones, 80% found once; its top ten account for roughly 20%. The source was CD4+ or CD8+ T cells sorted from blood, collected in a trial of the OX40 agonist ivuxolimab. Receptor source: an adult with an advanced solid tumor such as melanoma, head and neck, liver or kidney cancer. The CDR3 runs from the conserved cysteine through the conserved F or W. Each record gives: V gene, D gene, clone size, J gene, CDR3 DNA, CDR3 protein. The D gene is left open where the match is weak. Size tells how often a clone was seen (once, few, many) or the class of an expanded clone, and some rows leave it out.

TRBV7-5	-	-	TRBJ2-5	TGTGCCAGCGAAGGCCCCTGGGGAGAGACCCAGTACTTC	CASEGPWGETQYF
TRBV19	-	-	TRBJ2-7	TGTGCCAGTAGTATAGTTGGCAGTCAGGGATACGAGCAGTACTTC	CASSIVGSQGYEQYF
TRBV7-2	TRBD2	-	TRBJ2-7	TGTGCCAGCAGCCCGTCTAGCGGCGAGCAGTACTTC	CASSPSSGEQYF
TRBV5-1	TRBD2	-	TRBJ2-3	TGCGCCAGCAGCTTCCTCCTTAGCGGGAGTAGTACAGATACGCAGTATTTT	CASSFLLSGSSTDTQYF
TRBV4-2	-	-	TRBJ2-3	TGTGCCAGCAGCCAAGCGGGGTCCCTGGGTACGCAGTATTTT	CASSQAGSLGTQYF
TRBV28	-	-	TRBJ1-2	TGTGCCAGCAGTTTAGGCCAGAACTATGGCTACACCTTC	CASSLGQNYGYTF
TRBV13	TRBD1	-	TRBJ2-2	TGTGCCAGCAGCTTAAGGACAGGGGGCATGGACACCGGGGAGCTGTTTTTT	CASSLRTGGMDTGELFF
TRBV19	-	-	TRBJ2-1	TGTGCCAGTAGTATAGCGGGATTAAACAATGAGCAGTTCTTC	CASSIAGLNNEQFF
TRBV27	-	-	TRBJ2-1	TGTGCCAGCAGTTCCCACGAGAGGCGCTCCTACAATGAGCAGTTCTTC	CASSSHERRSYNEQFF
TRBV6-5	-	-	TRBJ2-5	TGTGCCAGCAGTAGCGACTGGGAAGAGACCCAGTACTTC	CASSSDWEETQYF
TRBV5-6	-	-	TRBJ2-7	TGTGCCAGCAGCTCCCAAATTGCCTACGAGCAGTACTTC	CASSSQIAYEQYF
TRBV19	TRBD2	-	TRBJ2-3	TGTGCCAGTTCAAGACTAGCGGGAGGGCACACAGATACGCAGTATTTT	CASSRLAGGHTDTQYF
TRBV15	TRBD1	-	TRBJ2-5	TGTGCCACCAGCAGAGATCATGACAGGGGGGATGGGGAGACCCAGTACTTC	CATSRDHDRGDGETQYF
TRBV29-1	-	-	TRBJ1-2	TGCAGCGTTTCGGAGGGGATGTCTTCCCATGGCTACACCTTC	CSVSEGMSSHGYTF
TRBV7-6	TRBD2	-	TRBJ2-1	TGTGCCAGCAGCACCCGGACTAGCGGGACCTACAATGAGCAGTTCTTC	CASSTRTSGTYNEQFF
TRBV7-6	TRBD2	-	TRBJ2-1	TGTGCCAGCAGCTTAATCCTTGGACTAGCGGGAATTGAGCAGTTCTTC	CASSLILGLAGIEQFF
TRBV18	-	-	TRBJ2-1	TGTGCCAGCTCACCATCAGGAAGTCTGTACAATGAGCAGTTCTTC	CASSPSGSLYNEQFF
TRBV2	TRBD2	few	TRBJ2-3	TGTGCCAGCAGAAGGACTAGCGGAACAGATACGCAGTATTTT	CASRRTSGTDTQYF
TRBV4-3	-	-	TRBJ1-1	TGCGCCAGCAGCCGCAGGGATAACACTGAAGCTTTCTTT	CASSRRDNTEAFF
TRBV6-7	-	-	TRBJ2-7	TGTGCCAGCAGTTACTCGTTCAGATCCTACGAGCAGTACTTC	CASSYSFRSYEQYF
TRBV9	TRBD2	once	TRBJ2-1	TGTGCCAGCAGCGAGGGGACTAGCGGATCGAACAATGAGCAGTTCTTC	CASSEGTSGSNNEQFF
TRBV20-1	-	-	TRBJ2-7	TGCAGTGCTAGCCCAGGGTACGAGCAGTACTTC	CSASPGYEQYF
TRBV28	-	-	TRBJ1-6	TGTGCCAGCAGTTTGTCAGGGATAGTCTATAATTCACCCCTCCACTTT	CASSLSGIVYNSPLHF
TRBV4-3	TRBD1	-	TRBJ2-1	TGCGCCAGCAGCCAAGTGACAGGGGGCTACAATGAGCAGTTCTTC	CASSQVTGGYNEQFF
TRBV10-3	TRBD2	-	TRBJ2-5	TGTGCCATCAGCGGAACTAGCGGGAACCAAGAGACCCAGTACTTC	CAISGTSGNQETQYF
TRBV14	-	-	TRBJ1-1	TGTGCCAGCAGCCAAGGTTTTACGGGATTAGACGCTTTCTTT	CASSQGFTGLDAFF
TRBV28	-	few	TRBJ1-1	TGTGCCAGCAGTCCGGGACAACTATCTGAAGCTTTCTTT	CASSPGQLSEAFF